One T cell receptor (beta chain) is described in this entry. This entry belongs to a study of blood T cells in healthy people across ages. The use of a sample-barcoded 5' primer and a J-beta primer mix characterized a second PCR of 7 to 11 cycles. TCRdb re-called the 5' RACE reads through MiXCR, storing one row per CDR3 protein. The sample yields around 900,000 distinct CDR3 sequences, more than 25% seen once. This CDR3 is 12 amino acids long. Germline CDR1 and CDR2: MNHEY and SVGEGT. V trimming: 11 bases; J trimming: 4 bases; junction bases outside the gene matches: 6. The sequence derives from a woman older than 75 in good health. The chain recombines TRBV6-2 or TRBV6-3 with TRBJ1-2, with 8 nucleotides matching TRBD1. The sample comprised blood. The CDR3 nucleotides are TGTGCCGTCCTGACAGGGGCCTATGGCTACACCTTC. Protein: CAVLTGAYGYTF.